The entry below describes one T cell receptor beta chain. Its cognate antigen is unknown. TCR beta CDR3 sequences were amplified from RNA transcripts. Carried out on the TCR CDR3, a first-round RT-PCR used the HTBI primer set. TCRdb independently ran MiXCR on the multiplex PCR reads; one entry per CDR3 protein. Of roughly 56,000 distinct CDR3 sequences in the sample, roughly 49% are singletons; the top ten hold around 11%. The CDR3 runs to 17 residues. Germline V gene sequence: CDR1 LNHDA, CDR2 SQIVND (reference sequence). Trimming cost V 9 bases and J 4 bases; bases outside gene matches: 15. The sample is drawn from a study of T cells in Graves' hyperthyroidism and ophthalmopathy. Active moderate-to-severe ophthalmopathy, Clinical Activity Score at least 3, NOSPECS at least 4, under 3 months' duration. General study results and limits: The blood repertoire included most of the expanded thyroid clonotypes above 0.001. Using 13 V-J features, a model discriminated ophthalmopathy from stable hyperthyroidism.

The V and J genes are TRBV19 and TRBJ2-1; 10 nucleotides match TRBD2. Sequenced material: blood. The receptor was isolated from a woman in her 30s with Graves' ophthalmopathy. CDR3 sequence reads: CARSSLNSGRRYNEQFF. CDR3 nucleotide sequence: TGTGCCAGGAGTTCACTTAATAGCGGGAGGAGATACAATGAGCAGTTCTTC.